The rows below give T cell receptor beta chains drawn from one sample of a study. TCRdb re-derived calls from the 5' RACE reads in MiXCR, one entry per CDR3 protein. This sample yields about 6,600 distinct CDR3 sequences, of which approximately 60% are seen a single time; 4.1% belongs to the top ten. The sequenced material came from tumor-infiltrating memory CD4+ T cells sorted from the breast tumor. Receptors originate from a female donor with breast cancer. Both conserved end residues are part of each CDR3. A D gene is named only where the DNA matches it firmly. Clone sizes are given selectively: once, few, many, or a class where the clone is expanded.

j_call v_call clone_size d_call cdr3_aa cdr3_nt
TRBJ2-7 TRBV11-2 NA TRBD2 CASSFLADSYEQYF TGTGCCAGCAGCTTTCTAGCGGATTCTTACGAGCAGTACTTC
TRBJ1-1 TRBV5-1 few NA CASSTDGNTEAFF TGCGCCAGCAGCACCGACGGTAACACTGAAGCTTTCTTT
TRBJ2-3 TRBV5-6 once NA CASSLPIGTTDTQYF TGTGCCAGCAGCTTGCCTATCGGGACCACAGATACGCAGTATTTT
TRBJ1-1 TRBV7-2 few TRBD1 CASSSGPGQGIPEAFF TGTGCCAGCAGCTCAGGTCCGGGACAGGGGATACCTGAAGCTTTCTTT
TRBJ1-2 TRBV20-1 few TRBD1 CSARRVQDRGGYTF TGCAGTGCTAGGAGGGTGCAGGACAGGGGTGGCTACACCTTC
TRBJ2-6 TRBV4-1 NA NA CASSQEAGSSGANVLTF TGTGCCAGCAGCCAAGAGGCCGGGAGCTCTGGGGCCAACGTCCTGACTTTC
TRBJ2-5 TRBV6-1 few NA CASSTQGWGETQYF TGTGCCAGCTCGACGCAGGGGTGGGGAGAGACCCAGTACTTC
TRBJ2-3 TRBV7-2 NA TRBD2 CASSLASGGAPDTQYF TGTGCCAGCAGCTTAGCTAGCGGGGGGGCCCCAGATACGCAGTATTTT
TRBJ2-5 TRBV20-1 NA NA CSAPAPGLETQYF TGCAGTGCTCCGGCACCAGGGTTGGAGACCCAGTACTTC
TRBJ1-2 TRBV11-3 NA NA CASSHRSGYTF TGTGCCAGCAGTCACAGAAGTGGCTACACCTTC
TRBJ1-2 TRBV7-9 NA NA CASSLKDTGLSGGGYTF TGTGCCAGCAGCTTAAAGGACACGGGACTCTCGGGGGGTGGCTACACCTTC
TRBJ2-3 TRBV5-1 NA NA CASSGYTDTQYF TGCGCCAGCAGCGGGTACACAGATACGCAGTATTTT
TRBJ2-7 TRBV7-6 NA NA CASSLGERTPLSSYEQYF TGTGCCAGCAGCTTAGGAGAGCGGACACCTCTTAGCTCCTACGAGCAGTACTTC
TRBJ2-7 TRBV20-1 NA NA CSARDLSRDHYEQYF TGCAGTGCTAGAGATCTTTCGCGGGATCACTACGAGCAGTACTTC
TRBJ2-2 TRBV5-1 NA TRBD1 CASSWTGQASTGELFF TGCGCCAGCAGCTGGACCGGACAGGCGAGCACCGGGGAGCTGTTTTTT
TRBJ1-1 TRBV20-1 NA NA CSASRLGNTEAFF TGCAGTGCCTCGAGACTGGGGAACACTGAAGCTTTCTTT
TRBJ1-1 TRBV5-1 NA NA CASSQGLANTEAFF TGCGCCAGCAGCCAGGGACTCGCGAACACTGAAGCTTTCTTT
TRBJ1-2 TRBV7-9 NA NA CASSHQPVDLNYGYTF TGTGCCAGCAGCCACCAACCAGTGGACCTCAACTATGGCTACACCTTC
TRBJ2-1 TRBV12-3/TRBV12-4 NA NA CASSLRWGACNEQFF TGTGCCAGCAGTTTAAGGTGGGGGGCCTGCAATGAGCAGTTCTTC
TRBJ2-7 TRBV12-3/TRBV12-4 NA NA CASSLGGSRYEQYF TGTGCCAGCAGTTTGGGCGGGTCCAGGTACGAGCAGTACTTC
TRBJ2-7 TRBV27 NA NA CASKATGTNSYEQYF TGTGCCAGCAAAGCGACAGGAACAAACTCCTACGAGCAGTACTTC
TRBJ1-2 TRBV27 once NA CASSRQQGTYYGYTF TGTGCCAGCAGTCGTCAACAGGGAACTTACTATGGCTACACCTTC
TRBJ2-2 TRBV5-1 NA NA CASSLEPARTGELFF TGCGCCAGCAGCTTGGAACCAGCGAGGACCGGGGAGCTGTTTTTT
TRBJ2-1 TRBV6-1 once TRBD2 CASTPSGGAYNEQFF TGTGCCAGCACCCCTTCGGGAGGTGCCTACAATGAGCAGTTCTTC
TRBJ2-3 TRBV12-3/TRBV12-4 few TRBD2 CASSFLGGADTQYF TGTGCCAGCAGTTTCCTGGGGGGGGCAGATACGCAGTATTTT
TRBJ2-7 TRBV10-2 few NA CASRPGATGEQYF TGCGCCAGCAGACCCGGTGCAACCGGCGAGCAGTACTTC
TRBJ2-7 TRBV20-1 NA TRBD2 CSARVAGVGPLYEQYF TGCAGTGCTAGAGTTGCGGGAGTTGGGCCCCTCTACGAGCAGTACTTC
TRBJ2-5 TRBV5-6 few NA CASGQETQYF TGTGCCAGCGGCCAAGAGACCCAGTACTTC
TRBJ1-1 TRBV7-7 NA NA CASSFDRNTEASF TGTGCTAGCAGCTTCGACAGGAACACTGAAGCTTCCTTT
TRBJ1-5 TRBV10-3 NA TRBD1 CAIKGDRGDQPQHF TGTGCCATCAAAGGGGACAGGGGAGATCAGCCCCAGCATTTT
TRBJ2-3 TRBV4-1 few TRBD2 CASSQFRLATGTDTQYF TGCGCCAGCAGCCAATTCCGACTAGCCACGGGCACAGATACGCAGTATTTT
TRBJ2-1 TRBV5-1 NA TRBD1 CASSAQPPGQGSNEQFF TGCGCCAGCAGCGCCCAACCTCCGGGACAGGGAAGCAATGAGCAGTTCTTC
TRBJ2-5 TRBV20-1 few NA CSARGDQETQYF TGCAGTGCTAGGGGGGACCAAGAGACCCAGTACTTC
TRBJ2-1 TRBV12-3/TRBV12-4 once TRBD2 CASSRSQLAGRNEQFF TGTGCCAGCAGTAGAAGTCAACTAGCGGGGAGGAATGAGCAGTTCTTC
TRBJ1-2 TRBV12-3/TRBV12-4 NA TRBD1 CASSSGTVNYGYTF TGTGCCAGCAGTTCTGGGACAGTTAACTATGGCTACACCTTC
TRBJ2-3 TRBV7-2 NA NA CASSLVGPSTDTQYF TGTGCCAGCAGCTTAGTTGGCCCAAGCACAGACACGCAGTATTTT
TRBJ2-2 TRBV18 few NA CASSPPSRLHTGELFF TGTGCCAGCTCACCACCTTCCAGACTCCACACCGGGGAGCTGTTTTTT
TRBJ2-3 TRBV20-1 NA NA CSAPIHDTQYF TGCAGTGCCCCGATACACGATACGCAGTATTTT
TRBJ2-3 TRBV12-3/TRBV12-4 NA NA CASSLSGAGTDTQYF TGTGCCAGCAGCCTCTCAGGGGCAGGCACAGATACGCAGTATTTT
TRBJ2-3 TRBV5-1 NA TRBD1 CASSLGQGPDTQYF TGCGCCAGCAGCTTGGGACAGGGGCCAGATACGCAGTATTTT
TRBJ1-5 TRBV12-3/TRBV12-4 few NA CASSSGGASNQPQHF TGTGCCAGCAGTTCCGGGGGGGCTAGCAATCAGCCCCAGCATTTT
TRBJ2-7 TRBV4-1 NA NA CASSPGPSYEQYF TGCGCCAGCAGCCCCGGGCCTTCCTACGAGCAGTACTTC